These 21 T cell receptor beta chains were sequenced from one sample in a study of blood T cell repertoires in COVID-19. The protocol was immunoSEQ multiplex PCR, while the TCRdb copy is restricted to in-frame clones and leaves out a portion. This sample yields about 180,000 clones, of which about 82% are seen a single time; 7.5% to 10% belongs to the top ten. The sample comprised PBMCs or T cells enriched from blood (not recorded which). The receptor source for this set is a woman in her 30s who had recovered from COVID-19.

V usage is TRBV11-2 and J usage is TRBJ2-3, with 7 bases fitting TRBD2. This CDR3 contains 15 residues. Germline V lookup: CDR1 SGHAT, CDR2 FQNNGV. The V segment lost 3 bases and the J segment 3 bases; nucleotides outside the gene matches: 6. CDR3 residues: CASSFSGEITDTQYF. The CDR3 DNA follows: TGTGCCAGCAGCTTCAGCGGGGAAATTACAGATACGCAGTATTTT.

The chain combines TRBV5-5 with TRBJ2-6; 7 bases agree with TRBD1. The CDR3 is made up of 17 amino acids. Germline V gene lookup returns CDR1 SGHKS and CDR2 YYEKEE (reference sequence). V shed 6 bases, J shed 1 base, and the junction held 10 bases outside the gene matches. As DNA, the CDR3 is TGTGCCAGCAACCTACAGGGGTGGGATTCTGGGGCCAACGTCCTGACTTTC. This gives the protein CASNLQGWDSGANVLTF.

V gene TRBV3-1 (or the pseudogene TRBV3-2) combines with J gene TRBJ2-4, with D possibly matching TRBD1 (5 bases). This CDR3 has 14 residues. The germline V gene has CDR1 LGHDT and CDR2 YNNKEL (reference sequence). Trimming took 4 bases from V and 7 from J, leaving 14 bases between them. The CDR3 region is CASSPSQGSNIQYF. The DNA for the CDR3 is TGTGCCAGCAGCCCCTCGCAGGGATCCAACATTCAGTACTTC.

This clone was recorded once. V usage is TRBV7-3 and J usage is TRBJ2-1; 8 bases align to TRBD1. Germline V gives CDR1 SGHTA, CDR2 FQGTGA. V lost 5 bases, J lost 5 bases, and 5 bases stayed unmatched. There are 14 residues in the CDR3. CDR3 DNA: TGTGCCAGCAGCCAGAACAGGGGGGACAATGAGCAGTTCTTC. Its translation is CASSQNRGDNEQFF.

The table lists this clone with a count of one. The gene calls are TRBV6-5 and TRBJ1-6, with D unclear. Germline CDR1 and CDR2: MNHEY and SVGAGI. V shed 6 bases and J shed 8 bases, with 14 bases lying between them. The CDR3 totals 14 residues. CDR3 DNA: TGTGCCAGCAGCGTCATAGCGGGCGATTCACCCCTCCACTTT. Its protein is CASSVIAGDSPLHF.

The rearrangement links TRBV7-9 to TRBJ2-2, with a possible D match to TRBD2 (5 bases). Per germline, CDR1 SEHNR and CDR2 FQNEAQ (reference sequence). V was shortened by 5 bases and J by 2 bases, with 15 bases between the two germline ends. The CDR3 length is 16 residues. The CDR3: CASSPRLADNTGELFF. CDR3 coding DNA: TGTGCCAGCAGCCCCCGTCTAGCCGATAACACCGGGGAGCTGTTTTTT.

J is TRBJ2-3 and V is TRBV5-1, with 15 bases that match TRBD2. The CDR3 is 17 amino acids. Germline V gives CDR1 SGHRS, CDR2 YFSETQ. Trimming at V came to 4 bases and at J to 3 bases, leaving 6 bases not matched to a gene. The CDR3 reads CASSMAGLAGGTDTQYF. For the CDR3, the DNA is TGCGCCAGCAGCATGGCGGGACTAGCGGGAGGAACAGATACGCAGTATTTT.

This chain uses TRBV5-8 with TRBJ2-5; TRBD1 agrees at 8 bases. J was trimmed by 4 bases and V by 3 bases; bases with no gene match: 5. CDR1 and CDR2 (germline): SGHTS, YDEGEE. The CDR3 contains 14 residues. CDR3 sequence: CASSYDRGRETQYF. The CDR3 DNA follows: TGTGCCAGCAGCTATGACAGGGGACGAGAGACCCAGTACTTC.

CDR3: CASSLVRAETQYF. CDR3 nucleotide sequence: TGTGCCAGCAGCTTAGTCAGGGCAGAGACCCAGTACTTC. The chain carries TRBV11-2 and TRBJ2-5, with D possibly TRBD1 on 5 matching bases. The CDR3 loop spans 13 amino acids. V was shortened by 1 base and J by 4 bases, with 7 bases between the two germline ends. Germline CDR1 and CDR2: SGHAT and FQNNGV.

CDR3 amino acids: CASSPSRSYSNQPQHF. As DNA, the CDR3 is TGTGCCAGCAGTCCCTCGAGGAGTTATAGCAATCAGCCCCAGCATTTT. V usage is TRBV28 and J usage is TRBJ1-5; D unresolved. V was clipped by 5 bases and J by 0 bases, with 14 bases between them. The CDR3 spans 16 residues. CDR1 and CDR2 from the germline V gene are MDHEN and SYDVKM.

The chain combines TRBV7-2 with TRBJ2-7; 8 positions match TRBD1. CDR1 SGHTA and CDR2 FQGNSA come from the germline V gene. This CDR3 has 15 residues. V shed 5 bases, J shed 4 bases, and the junction held 10 bases outside the gene matches. Here the CDR3 DNA reads TGTGCCAGCAGCCCAGGGACAGGATATTTTTACGAGCAGTACTTC. Translating gives CASSPGTGYFYEQYF.

The chain has TRBV15 and TRBJ2-7; 7 nucleotides align to TRBD2. Germline trimming cut 0 bases from V and 4 bases from J; bases unmatched to any gene: 3. Germline V gene data show CDR1 as LNHNV and CDR2 as YYDKDF (reference sequence). This CDR3 is 14 amino acids long. The CDR3 DNA reads as TGTGCCACCAGCAGAGAGGCGGGAGTATACGAGCAGTACTTC. It codes for CATSREAGVYEQYF.

The genes are TRBV15 and TRBJ1-2; D call uncertain. This CDR3 is 14 amino acids long. The germline V gene encodes CDR1 LNHNV and CDR2 YYDKDF (reference sequence). V lost 0 bases to trimming and J lost 8 bases, with 13 bases between them. This CDR3 is CATSRDISVSGYTF. The CDR3 bases are TGTGCCACCAGCAGAGATATCAGCGTGAGCGGCTACACCTTC.

The chain combines TRBV2 with TRBJ1-1; D possibly corresponds to TRBD1 (5 bases). Germline V gives CDR1 SNHLY, CDR2 FYNNEI. V lost 4 bases, J lost 0 bases, and 12 bases lay in between. The length of the CDR3 is 15 residues. In nucleotides, the CDR3 is TGTGCCAGCAGTGTCGACAGAACTCTGAACACTGAAGCTTTCTTT. This codes for CASSVDRTLNTEAFF. The full variable domain, with the rest looked up from reference TRBV2 and TRBJ1-1, is EPEVTQTPSHQVTQMGQEVILRCVPISNHLYFYWYRQILGQKVEFLVSFYNNEISEKSEIFDDQFSVERPDGSNFTLKIRSTKLEDSAMYFCASSVDRTLNTEAFFGQGTRLTVV.

V and J are TRBV6-5 and TRBJ1-5; 8 bases are shared with TRBD1. Trimming took 3 bases from V and 6 from J; bases not matched to a gene: 4. The CDR3 is made up of 14 amino acids. The germline CDR1 and CDR2 sequences are MNHEY and SVGAGI. The CDR3 nucleotides are TGTGCCAGCAGTTATAGCCAGGGGGCTCAGCCCCAGCATTTT. It codes for CASSYSQGAQPQHF.

J is TRBJ2-1 and V is TRBV11-2, with D tentatively TRBD1 (6 bases). Trimming removed 3 bases at V and 5 bases at J, with 11 bases between. Per germline, CDR1 SGHAT and CDR2 FQNNGV. CDR3 length: 14 residues. Here the CDR3 DNA reads TGTGCCAGCAGCTTCCCGGACAGAAACAATGAGCAGTTCTTC. Translating it yields CASSFPDRNNEQFF. Using reference TRBV11-2 and TRBJ2-1 for the parts outside the CDR3, the full variable domain is EAGVAQSPRYKIIEKRQSVAFWCNPISGHATLYWYQQILGQGPKLLIQFQNNGVVDDSQLPKDRFSAERLKGVDSTLKIQPAKLEDSAVYLCASSFPDRNNEQFFGPGTRLTVL.

The chain combines TRBV10-3 with TRBJ2-7; TRBD1 aligns across 8 bases. This CDR3 has 15 amino acids. Trimming took 3 bases from V and 0 from J; bases not matched to a gene: 4. Germline values: CDR1 ENHRY, CDR2 SYGVKD. The CDR3 sequence: CAISEGTGSSYEQYF. The CDR3 nucleotides read TGTGCCATCAGTGAAGGGACAGGAAGCTCCTACGAGCAGTACTTC.

The CDR3 region is CASRRTTSGEQYF. The DNA for the CDR3 is TGTGCCAGCAGGAGGACTACATCGGGGGAGCAGTACTTC. The chain couples TRBV6-5 to TRBJ2-7; the D gene is possibly TRBD2 (6 bases). The CDR3 is made up of 13 amino acids. The V and J ends lost 6 bases and 7 bases respectively, with 16 bases between them. Germline V CDR1 and CDR2: MNHEY, SVGAGI.

The rearrangement joins TRBV18 to TRBJ2-2, with D perhaps TRBD1 (5 bases). Trimming stripped 2 bases from V and 0 bases from J, with 10 bases between. The CDR3 runs to 16 residues. Germline V gene sequence: CDR1 KGHSH, CDR2 LQKENI. CDR3 coding DNA: TGTGCCAGCTCACCAACAGGACCTCCGAACACCGGGGAGCTGTTTTTT. Encoded protein: CASSPTGPPNTGELFF.

The chain combines TRBV9 with TRBJ2-5; D remains ambiguous. This CDR3 is built from 16 residues. Germline loops: CDR1 SGDLS, CDR2 YYNGEE. V lost 0 bases and J 1 base, leaving 13 bases between the germline ends. CDR3 DNA: TGTGCCAGCAGCGTAGGCAGCGCTACGCCCCAAGAGACCCAGTACTTC. Its translation is CASSVGSATPQETQYF.

The V gene is TRBV19, the J gene TRBJ2-1, with 9 bases lining up with TRBD1. With 3 bases clipped from V and 7 bases from J, the junction kept 4 bases outside the gene matches. CDR1 and CDR2 (germline): LNHDA, SQIVND (reference sequence). CDR3 length: 14 residues. CDR3 bases: TGTGCCAGTAGTATTGGACAGGGGACAAATGAGCAGTTCTTC. The encoded protein is CASSIGQGTNEQFF.